This entry features one T cell receptor beta chain sequence. Repertoires were generated with immunoSEQ multiplex PCR, while TCRdb's copy carries only in-frame clones and drops some. The sample consists of about 250,000 clones, about 84% of them appearing once. The ends lost 3 bases at V and 8 bases at J; junction bases unmatched: 8. The CDR3 consists of 14 residues. Germline V gene sequence: CDR1 SGHTS, CDR2 YDEGEE. In Seattle, patients joined the study during active infection and were tracked longitudinally. The data are from a study of blood T cell repertoires in COVID-19. Study-level background: Material from acute and convalescent COVID-19 was sourced from the United States, Italy and Spain. The cDNA or gDNA used as material had been derived from T cells, B-cell-depleted T cells, or PBMCs.

The J gene is TRBJ1-1, the V gene TRBV5-8; 9 nucleotides match TRBD1. The sample consisted of peripheral blood. This sequence originates from a woman of 80 years or more with COVID-19, enrolled during active disease. CDR3 protein: CASSWGQGTTEAFF. The CDR3 coding sequence is TGTGCCAGCAGCTGGGGACAGGGAACGACCGAAGCTTTCTTT.